This entry features one TCR beta chain sequence. This clonotype has ten or more counts. No antigen is known for it. No much larger clone exists at a distance of one base, and base qualities are not known. These data are taken from a study of CD8 T cells in ankylosing spondylitis (dated by TCRdb to the late 2010s). About the investigation overall: To find TCR variants linked to disease, the study profiled T cell receptor beta repertoires in ankylosing spondylitis patients and healthy donors. The full study cohort comprised around 23 ankylosing spondylitis patients and 110 or so healthy donors. Peripheral blood samples were taken, and synovial fluid was additionally collected from ankylosing spondylitis patients.

Paper-wide results and their limitations: Some motif variants had previously been reported in the synovial fluid and blood of reactive arthritis patients, which suggests shared mechanisms of disease initiation. In peripheral blood, the disease-linked clones were found at relatively low frequencies and had a CD8+ phenotype. Blood from ankylosing spondylitis patients appeared to be characterized by a TCR beta motif made up of eight highly homologous amino acid variants. The disease-linked clones were reported to be significantly enriched in matched synovial fluid samples from ankylosing spondylitis patients.

Sequenced on an Illumina HiSeq 2500. Quantitative 5'-RACE with molecular barcodes was the method used to prepare the TCR beta libraries. From the authors' description of their analysis: Disease-linked TCR variants were identified with a new computational method built on a probabilistic model of VDJ rearrangement. Through fastp at Q25 and MiXCR, TCRdb rebuilt clones from the public reads, retaining in-frame beta chains. Each record represents a unique CDR3 protein, reported with the most common genes and DNA among its rows. The V and J calls, along with clone size, are taken from TCRdb and not from the paper's own processing. The sample table contains some 250,000 distinct CDR3 sequences; only one count was recorded for more than 20% of them. Of the sample, roughly 0.67% is held by the ten largest clones. The receptor was derived from a male donor with ankylosing spondylitis or in good health (not recorded which). Sequencing was performed on blood, either unsorted or a sorted T cell fraction (not recorded which).

CDR3 sequence: CASSPQDRGGQFF. Here is the DNA: TGTGCCAGCAGTCCTCAAGACCGAGGCGGTCAGTTCTTC. The chain is made from TRBV2 and TRBJ2-1; no D gene is confidently identified. CDR1 is given as SNHLY and CDR2 as FYNNEI, both from the germline V gene. From its cysteine to its phenylalanine, the CDR3 spans 13 amino acids. Only the CDR3 DNA is retained, 39 bases long and in frame from the first base. V drops 5 bases and J drops 13 bases, leaving 18 bases in between.